This T cell receptor beta chain was obtained from a study of immune aging and cytomegalovirus after organ transplant listed by TCRdb under 2021. Regarding the research as a whole: Three-drug immunosuppression with prednisone, tacrolimus, and mycophenolate was given to all transplant recipients.

The sample's time point label is to be understood as: five sample-tagged time points from pre-transplant (day -1) to day 368 post-transplant, pooled. Thawed PBMC were stimulated for approximately twelve hours with a CMV IE-1 overlapping peptide library without transport inhibitors. After being thawed and rested overnight, the cells were stimulated in R10 medium along with CD28/CD49d costimulation. The IE-1 peptide library was made up of 15-amino-acid peptides, each overlapping by 11 amino acids. Samples from each time point were barcoded using BD Single-Cell Multiplexing Kit Sample Tags, then pooled and stained with sorting antibodies plus oligo-conjugated anti-CD45RA. A BD FACSAria III was used to sort CMV-responsive CD8+CD137+ and CD4+CD154+ T cells at 4-way purity. Blood was drawn into EDTA vacutainers and was processed by Ficoll gradient within 1-24 hours. The library was prepared using single-cell sequencing. For sequencing, an Illumina NovaSeq 6000 was employed. The BD Rhapsody Targeted mRNA and AbSeq Reagent Kit, in a microwell format, was used for cell capture and library preparation. Libraries covered TCR, sample tags, AbSeq, and targeted mRNA from the Human T-Cell Expression Panel plus custom TOX and TOX2 primers. An Illumina NovaSeq was used to sequence the libraries. As for the original processing: The analysis covered about 10,000 cells in total, of which 7076 were CD8 T cells and approximately 4,500 were CD8 T cells with an identifiable TCR CDR3. Raw data were processed with the BD Rhapsody Targeted Analysis Pipeline with V(D)J processing on the Seven Bridges Genomics platform. SeqGeq 1.6.0 was used for quality control, Sample Tag demultiplexing with Lex-BDSMK, clone identification with VDJ Explorer, and Seurat clustering. Clones comprising <1% of CD8 T cells were considered non-expanded; clones comprising >2.5% of the sample were considered clonal expansions. TCRdb reworked the public reads: Q25 trimming with fastp, MiXCR clone assembly, productive beta chains retained. A single entry per CDR3 protein holds the most common genes and DNA from its merged rows. The V and J calls reflect TCRdb's pipeline rather than the authors' work. The sample table lists approximately 22,000 distinct CDR3 sequences, about a third of them with a count of one. The ten largest clonotypes hold under 30% of the sample.

From cysteine to phenylalanine, the CDR3 is 13 amino acids long. Of all the DNA, just the CDR3 is kept, 39 bases in frame from base 1. V loses 5 bases of germline sequence and J loses 4 bases, and the interval between the two ends is 11 bases. This clonotype was seen many times. Its antigen remains unidentified. Base qualities are not at hand, and no much larger clone is one base apart. Broad study findings and their caveats: Large clones contained a bigger proportion of TEMRA cells, and over time the seven largest clones (around 1,900 cells) picked up aged and TEMRA cells and lost TCM cells. Following viremia, cells with an aged phenotype rose post-transplant no matter the clone size, with the increase showing up earlier in large clones (days 200-264) than in small clones. Since the sequencing data did not include a CD57 measurement, a conservative gene-based definition of aging was used in its place.

The specimen was CMV peptide-activated CD4+ and CD8+ T cells sorted from blood, collected at five time points, pooled. Read against the paper, the sample's cell subset or site label means: sorted CD8+CD137+ and CD4+CD154+ T cells after 11 to 12 h CMV IE-1 peptide stimulation. This TCR came from a female donor who had a heart transplant and CMV viremia. This receptor chain uses TRBV12-3 or TRBV12-4 and TRBJ1-1; there is no confident call for the D gene. The nucleotide sequence is given as TGTGCCAGCAGTCAAAGTACATCCACTGAAGCTTTCTTT. Translated, it reads CASSQSTSTEAFF.